This T cell receptor beta chain was documented in a study of regulatory T cells in long-lasting Graves disease. iRepertoire HTBI primers and Arm-PCR of CDR3 regions built TCR beta libraries. TCRdb analysed the multiplex PCR reads with MiXCR anew, one entry per CDR3 protein. The repertoire consists of some 490,000 distinct CDR3 sequences, with 12% occurring once and the leading ten covering about 8.3%. Germline loops: CDR1 MNHNS, CDR2 SASEGT. The V segment lost 3 bases and the J segment 3 bases; nucleotides outside the gene matches: 1. The CDR3 length is 14 residues. This sample's time point: newly diagnosed GD, antithyroid drugs for less than 3 months. After RNA was extracted from PBMCs, the TCR library was made from it. This clonotype was seen at least ten times. The sample was also linked to a second study, of T cells in Graves' hyperthyroidism and ophthalmopathy.

The sequences come from peripheral blood mononuclear cells (PBMCs), collected at new diagnosis, from a patient treated with antithyroid drugs. This TCR was sampled from a woman aged 25 to 39 with Graves disease. This chain connects TRBV6-1 to TRBJ1-1; 10 nucleotides match TRBD1. CDR3 nucleotides: TGTGCCAGCAGTGACGGGACAGGGGACACTGAAGCTTTCTTT. This encodes CASSDGTGDTEAFF.